This T cell receptor (beta chain) was identified during a study of tumor-infiltrating lymphocytes in primary liver carcinoma. To note about this clonotype: One base away lies a much larger clone, so this may be a sequencing read error. Without the conserved terminal phenylalanine or tryptophan, this CDR3 likely stems from a read error.

From roughly 470 ng total RNA, TCR beta cDNA was generated with a primer in the constant region. Slightly modified ARM-PCR, run as three nested multiplex PCR rounds, produced the TCR beta libraries. Running 9 to 10 cycles apiece, the first two PCR rounds relied on TRBV1-TRBV30 forward primers together with a C-beta reverse primer. TCRdb re-derived calls from the multiplex PCR reads in MiXCR, one entry per CDR3 protein. The sample yields 90,000 to 100,000 distinct CDR3 sequences, around three quarters seen once. Between 20 and 30 mg of unsorted bulk tissue served as the source from which RNA and DNA were co-extracted. This CDR3 has 13 residues. Trimming at V came to 11 bases and at J to 5 bases, leaving 9 bases not matched to a gene. Germline lookup yields CDR1 ENHRY and CDR2 SYGVKD.

The TCR sequence derives from a woman in her sixties or seventies with primary liver carcinoma and hepatitis B virus infection. V gene TRBV10-3 combines with J gene TRBJ1-5; 7 nucleotides line up with TRBD1. Material: liver tumor tissue from sampling region 5. Subset denoted: tumor region T5, tumor centre. The CDR3 here is CAVSTGRDQPQHS. The CDR3 bases are TGTGCCGTCTCGACAGGGCGCGATCAGCCCCAGCATTCT.